The 5 T cell receptor beta chains below all came from one sample that was sequenced in a study of OX40 agonist ivuxolimab in advanced cancers. The table came from immunoSEQ multiplex PCR; TCRdb's copy has only in-frame clones and leaves some out. The data hold about 83,000 clones, with 85% observed a single time. This material consisted of CD4+ or CD8+ T cells sorted from blood, taken in a trial of the OX40 agonist ivuxolimab. The receptors shown here come from an adult with an advanced solid tumor such as melanoma, head and neck, liver or kidney cancer.

The rearrangement joins TRBV7-6 to TRBJ2-7, with 9 bases aligning to TRBD1. The length of the CDR3 is 15 residues. V shed 5 bases, J shed 2 bases, and the junction held 7 bases outside the gene matches. The germline V gene encodes CDR1 SGHVS and CDR2 FNYEAQ. CDR3 protein: CASSRDRGSPYEQYF. Here the CDR3 DNA reads TGTGCCAGCAGCCGCGACAGGGGGTCACCCTACGAGCAGTACTTC.

The chain carries TRBV7-9 and TRBJ1-1; D is unclear. Germline V gene sequence: CDR1 SEHNR, CDR2 FQNEAQ (reference sequence). Trimming pared 4 bases from V and 4 bases from J, leaving 7 bases between. CDR3 size: 12 residues. Written as DNA, the CDR3 is TGTGCCAGCAGCTCCCTTGTCACTGAAGCTTTCTTT. It yields the protein CASSSLVTEAFF. The variable domain in full, completed from reference TRBV7-9 and TRBJ1-1, reads DTGVSQNPRHKITKRGQNVTFRCDPISEHNRLYWYRQTLGQGPEFLTYFQNEAQLEKSRLLSDRFSAERPKGSFSTLEIQRTEQGDSAMYLCASSSLVTEAFFGQGTRLTVV.

The chain has TRBV7-6 and TRBJ2-5; TRBD2 matches 8 bases. CDR1 and CDR2 from the germline V gene are SGHVS and FNYEAQ. After removal of 5 bases from V and 0 bases from J, the junction contained 8 bases not matched to a gene. The CDR3 spans 16 residues. The CDR3 sequence: CASSPRGGGYQETQYF. The CDR3 DNA reads TGTGCCAGCAGCCCCCGGGGCGGGGGGTACCAAGAGACCCAGTACTTC.

This clone was observed a single time. The chain employs TRBV30 and TRBJ2-3; TRBD2 might be the D (6 bases). The V end lost 3 bases, the J end lost 2 bases, and 9 bases lay between the germline ends. The germline CDR1 and CDR2 sequences are GTSNPN and SVGIG (reference sequence). The CDR3 has 13 amino acids. The CDR3 DNA reads as TGTGCCTGGAGCCGGGAGTCCACAGATACGCAGTATTTT. Translation: CAWSRESTDTQYF.

This sequence joins TRBV2 and TRBJ2-7, with a possible D match to TRBD1 (5 bases). From germline, CDR1 is SNHLY and CDR2 FYNNEI. The CDR3 has 13 amino acids. Trimming pared 6 bases from V and 3 bases from J, leaving 12 bases between. CDR3 in amino acids: CASRVRQIYEQYF. DNA of the CDR3: TGTGCCAGCAGGGTTAGACAGATCTACGAGCAGTACTTC.